These T cell receptor beta chains were read from a single sample in a study of metastatic and nonmetastatic thyroid tumors. TCRdb re-processed the PCR reads through MiXCR. Of thousands of clones detected, approximately 40% appear once; the ten largest clones hold roughly a quarter. The specimen was tumor tissue. Receptor source: a female donor with papillary thyroid cancer or a benign thyroid nodule (not recorded which). Some clones in this sample may be carry-over from other donors' samples. Each CDR3 is given with its conserved first and last residue. D genes are given only for firm matches. Size tells how often a clone was seen (once, few, many) or the class of an expanded clone, and some rows leave it out.

- | TRBJ1-6 | large | TRBV6-5 | TGTGCCAGCAGTTACTCGATTTGGGGTGGTTCACCCCTCCACTTT | CASSYSIWGGSPLHF
- | TRBJ2-3 | - | TRBV6-1 | TGTGCCAGCAGTGGATGGGTGGTGGATACGCAGTATTTT | CASSGWVVDTQYF
- | TRBJ2-1 | - | TRBV5-1 | TGCGCCAGCAGCCGAGAAGGCAATGAGCAGTTCTTC | CASSREGNEQFF
- | TRBJ2-6 | - | TRBV6-2/TRBV6-3 | TGTGCCAGCAGTGCAAAGGGGTCTGGGTCCAACGTCCTGACTTTC | CASSAKGSGSNVLTF
TRBD1 | TRBJ1-5 | - | TRBV6-2/TRBV6-3 | TGTGCCAGCAGCGGGACAGGTCCTAATCAGCCCCAGCATTTT | CASSGTGPNQPQHF
TRBD1 | TRBJ2-2 | - | TRBV30 | TGTGCCTTCGGACAGGGGGGCACCGGGGAGCTGTTTTTT | CAFGQGGTGELFF
- | TRBJ2-7 | - | TRBV2 | TGTGCCAGCAGGGGTTCCTACGAGCAGTACTTC | CASRGSYEQYF
- | TRBJ2-7 | few | TRBV27 | TGTGCCAGCAAGAGGAGTGAGACATCCCCCATGGAGCAGTACTTC | CASKRSETSPMEQYF
- | TRBJ2-7 | medium-sized | TRBV7-8 | TGTGCCAGCAGCTTAGCGCGCACAGCCTACGAGCAGTACTTC | CASSLARTAYEQYF
TRBD1 | TRBJ1-3 | - | TRBV30 | TGTGCCTGGAGTGCAGGGGGGGGATCTGGAAACACCATATATTTT | CAWSAGGGSGNTIYF
- | TRBJ1-2 | - | TRBV20-1 | TGCAGTTCGGGGATTACAGGGAGTGGCTACACCTTC | CSSGITGSGYTF
- | TRBJ1-6 | - | TRBV30 | TGTGCCTGGGGTATGGCCTATAATTCACCCCTCCACTTT | CAWGMAYNSPLHF
TRBD1 | TRBJ2-7 | few | TRBV20-1 | TGCAGTGCTAGGGGAAGACAGGGGAGGGAGCAGTACTTC | CSARGRQGREQYF
- | TRBJ2-1 | - | TRBV12-3/TRBV12-4 | TGTGCCAGCAACCACAGGCGAATCTCCTACAATGAGCAGTTCTTC | CASNHRRISYNEQFF
- | TRBJ2-5 | - | TRBV20-1 | TGCAGTGCTTCCGGGACCCAAGAGACCCAGTACTTC | CSASGTQETQYF
- | TRBJ2-7 | - | TRBV18 | TGTGCCAGCTCACCCAGCCGGGACACTTCCTACGAGCAGTACTTC | CASSPSRDTSYEQYF
- | TRBJ2-7 | few | TRBV5-6 | TGTGCCAGCAGCTTGTGGGGAGGAGGCTCGTACGAGCAGTACTTC | CASSLWGGGSYEQYF
TRBD2 | TRBJ2-7 | - | TRBV20-1 | TGCAGTGCTAGGGGACTAGCGGACTACGAGCAGTACTTC | CSARGLADYEQYF
- | TRBJ2-2 | few | TRBV6-4 | TGTGCCAGCAGTGCAGGGAACACCGGGGAGCTGTTTTTT | CASSAGNTGELFF
TRBD2 | TRBJ2-3 | - | TRBV9 | TGTGCCAGCAGCGCGTCTAGCGGGAGCGGGGTCACAGATACGCAGTATTTT | CASSASSGSGVTDTQYF
- | TRBJ1-1 | - | TRBV30 | TGTGCCTGGAGTGCCTGGGTCTACACTGAAGCTTTCTTT | CAWSAWVYTEAFF
- | TRBJ2-7 | large | TRBV6-5 | TGTGCCAGCAGTTACTCGGGGGACGCCATCTACGAGCAGTACTTC | CASSYSGDAIYEQYF
- | TRBJ2-7 | - | TRBV7-9 | TGTGCCAGCAGTGGACAGAGTCCCTACGAGCAGTACTTC | CASSGQSPYEQYF